The 10 T cell receptor beta chains in this list originate from one sample, sequenced in a study of blood T cell repertoires in COVID-19 (TCRdb year 2020). The method was the immunoSEQ multiplex PCR assay. TCRdb stores this immuneACCESS table with in-frame sequences only. Part of the clones is absent; in the studies checked, under half of the shortfall reflects unresolved V genes, and no reason is known for the rest. This sample has approximately 100,000 clones in its table, and 85% to 90% of those were observed once. Of the sample, around 5.5% falls within the top ten clones. Sequenced sample: peripheral blood. These receptors were collected from a human donor in a cohort sampled during active COVID-19.

The V and J genes are TRBV7-8 and TRBJ2-7; a possible D gene is TRBD2 (7 bases). The V end was cut by 8 bases, the J end by 4 bases, with 12 bases between. In germline, CDR1 is SGHVS, CDR2 FQNEAQ. This CDR3 spans 12 amino acids. CDR3: CASGRGSYEQYF. CDR3 nucleotide sequence: TGTGCCAGCGGGAGGGGGAGTTACGAGCAGTACTTC.

CDR3 DNA sequence: TGTGCCAGCAGCTTTGGTCTGGCGGGGGGGAAGGGGCCAGAGACCCAGTACTTC. It specifies CASSFGLAGGKGPETQYF. The chain is built from TRBV7-6 and TRBJ2-5; 9 bases are shared with TRBD2. The CDR3 has 18 amino acids. Germline CDR1 reads SGHVS; CDR2 reads FNYEAQ. The junction had 15 bases not matched to a gene; V was cut back by 3 bases and J by 4 bases.

V and J are TRBV10-3 and TRBJ2-3; 9 bases align to TRBD2. Germline V gene data show CDR1 as ENHRY and CDR2 as SYGVKD. CDR3 length equals 12 residues. J lost 6 bases, V lost 9 bases, and 4 bases had no gene match. The CDR3 is CAISGSADTQYF. The DNA of the CDR3 is TGTGCCATTAGCGGGAGTGCGGATACGCAGTATTTT.

This chain joins TRBV14 and TRBJ1-2; 9 bases align to TRBD1. Losses at the gene ends were 4 bases for V and 6 bases for J; bases not matched to a gene: 18. Germline V gene data show CDR1 as SGHDN and CDR2 as FVKESK. This CDR3 contains 18 residues. CDR3 nucleotide sequence: TGTGCCAGCAGCCCCCACCTCCGGCGGGACAGGGAGAAGGATGGCTACACCTTC. It yields the protein CASSPHLRRDREKDGYTF.

The chain joins TRBV28 to TRBJ1-2; the D is unclear. The CDR3 length is 11 residues. The V gene lost 11 bases and the J gene lost 8 bases, with 15 bases spanning the gap. Germline V gene data show CDR1 as MDHEN and CDR2 as SYDVKM. This CDR3 is CAVGGNMGYTF. CDR3 bases: TGTGCCGTCGGCGGCAATATGGGCTACACCTTC.

The chain links TRBV5-1 to TRBJ1-2, with D possibly TRBD1 on 6 matching bases. The V end lost 5 bases, the J end lost 3 bases, and 23 bases lay between the germline ends. This CDR3 comprises 17 residues. CDR1 SGHRS and CDR2 YFSETQ come from the germline V gene. CDR3 bases: TGCGCCAGCAGGGGTGTCGGCGGATACAGGGTGCACTATGGCTACACCTTC. The encoded protein is CASRGVGGYRVHYGYTF.

V and J are TRBV20-1 and TRBJ2-1; 7 bases fit TRBD1. Unmatched junction bases numbered 5, after V lost 3 bases and J lost 9 bases. The CDR3 loop spans 12 amino acids. CDR1 and CDR2 from the germline V gene are DFQATT and SNEGSKA (reference sequence). CDR3 nucleotides: TGCAGTGCTAGTGAGGGGGCTGGTGAGCAGTTCTTC. Translated, it gives CSASEGAGEQFF.

The chain recombines TRBV3-1 (or the pseudogene TRBV3-2) with TRBJ2-5, with TRBD1 matching over 8 bases. The CDR3 is 15 amino acids. V was clipped by 4 bases and J by 2 bases; unmatched bases: 6. The germline gives CDR1 LGHDT, CDR2 YNNKEL (reference sequence). The CDR3 DNA reads as TGTGCCAGCAGCCCTATGACAGGGGTACAAGAGACCCAGTACTTC. This sequence encodes CASSPMTGVQETQYF.

The sample holds a few counts of this clone. The chain uses TRBV7-9 and TRBJ1-3; D is perhaps TRBD1 (5 bases). CDR1 SEHNR and CDR2 FQNEAQ come from the germline V gene (reference sequence). This CDR3 is 16 amino acids long. V lost 4 bases and J lost 0, with 13 bases in between. The DNA of the CDR3 is TGTGCCAGCAGCTCCCACGGGGGGACCTCTGGAAACACCATATATTTT. Protein product: CASSSHGGTSGNTIYF. The full variable domain, with the rest looked up from reference TRBV7-9 and TRBJ1-3, is DTGVSQNPRHKITKRGQNVTFRCDPISEHNRLYWYRQTLGQGPEFLTYFQNEAQLEKSRLLSDRFSAERPKGSFSTLEIQRTEQGDSAMYLCASSSHGGTSGNTIYFGEGSWLTVV.

The rearrangement joins TRBV7-3 to TRBJ2-2, with D tentatively TRBD1 (6 bases). The germline V gene has CDR1 SGHTA and CDR2 FQGTGA. V was shortened by 4 bases and J by 6 bases, with 9 bases between the two germline ends. The CDR3 spans 13 residues. CDR3: CASSSTGAGELFF. DNA for the CDR3: TGTGCCAGCAGCTCGACAGGAGCCGGGGAGCTGTTTTTT.